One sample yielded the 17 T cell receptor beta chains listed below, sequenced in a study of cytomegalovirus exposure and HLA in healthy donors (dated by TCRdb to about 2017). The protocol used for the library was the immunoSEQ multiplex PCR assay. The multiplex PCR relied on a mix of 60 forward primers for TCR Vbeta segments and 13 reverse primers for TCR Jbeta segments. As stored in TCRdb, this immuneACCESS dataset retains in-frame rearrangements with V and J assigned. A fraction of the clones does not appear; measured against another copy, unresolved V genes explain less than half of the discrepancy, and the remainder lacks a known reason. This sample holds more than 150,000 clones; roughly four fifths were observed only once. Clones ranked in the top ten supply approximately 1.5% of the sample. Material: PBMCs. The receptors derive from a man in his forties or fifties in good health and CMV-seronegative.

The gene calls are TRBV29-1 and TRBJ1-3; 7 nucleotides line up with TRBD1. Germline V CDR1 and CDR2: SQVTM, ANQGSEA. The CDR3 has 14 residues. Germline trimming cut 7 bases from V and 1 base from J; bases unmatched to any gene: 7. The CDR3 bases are TGCAGCGCCCGACAGGGAGGTTCTGGAAACACCATATATTTT. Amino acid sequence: CSARQGGSGNTIYF. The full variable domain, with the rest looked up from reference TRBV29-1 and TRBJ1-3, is SAVISQKPSRDICQRGTSLTIQCQVDSQVTMMFWYRQQPGQSLTLIATANQGSEATYESGFVIDKFPISRPNLTFSTLTVSNMSPEDSSIYLCSARQGGSGNTIYFGEGSWLTVV.

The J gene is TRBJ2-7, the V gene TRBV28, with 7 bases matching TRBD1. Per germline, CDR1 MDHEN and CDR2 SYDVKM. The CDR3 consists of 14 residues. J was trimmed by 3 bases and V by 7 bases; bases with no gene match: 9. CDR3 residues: CASTNLQGHYEQYF. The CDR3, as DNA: TGTGCCAGCACAAATCTACAGGGGCACTACGAGCAGTACTTC.

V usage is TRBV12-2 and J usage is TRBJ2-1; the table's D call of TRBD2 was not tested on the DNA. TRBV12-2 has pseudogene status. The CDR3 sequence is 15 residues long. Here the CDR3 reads CASPPLAGGAAGRFF. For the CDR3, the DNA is TGTGCAAGTCCCCCCCTAGCGGGAGGCGCCGCCGGCCGGTTCTTC.

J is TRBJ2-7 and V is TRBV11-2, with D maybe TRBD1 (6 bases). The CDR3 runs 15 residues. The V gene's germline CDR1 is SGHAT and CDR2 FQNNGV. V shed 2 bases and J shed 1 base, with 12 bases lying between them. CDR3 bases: TGTGCCAGCAGCTTAATCAGGGGTCCATCCTACGAGCAGTACTTC. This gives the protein CASSLIRGPSYEQYF.

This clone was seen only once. CDR3 in DNA: TGTGCCAGCAGTTCGCTAGCGGGAGGCAATGAGCAGTTCTTC. As protein: CASSSLAGGNEQFF. The rearrangement links TRBV27 to TRBJ2-1; 11 bases align to TRBD2. V gave up 4 bases and J gave up 6 bases; unmatched junction bases: 2. Germline V CDR1 and CDR2: MNHEY, SMNVEV (reference sequence). The CDR3 runs 14 residues.

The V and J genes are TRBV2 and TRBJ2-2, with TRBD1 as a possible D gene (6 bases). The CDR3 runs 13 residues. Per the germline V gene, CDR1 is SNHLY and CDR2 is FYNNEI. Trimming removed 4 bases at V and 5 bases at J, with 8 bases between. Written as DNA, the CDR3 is TGTGCCAGCAGTGTCCAGGGGACCGGGGAGCTGTTTTTT. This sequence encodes CASSVQGTGELFF.

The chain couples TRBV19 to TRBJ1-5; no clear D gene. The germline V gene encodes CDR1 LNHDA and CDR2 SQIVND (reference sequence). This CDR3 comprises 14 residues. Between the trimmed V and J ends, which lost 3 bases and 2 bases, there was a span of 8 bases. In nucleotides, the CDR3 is TGTGCCAGTAGTATCCGCAGCGGCAATCAGCCCCAGCATTTT. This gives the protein CASSIRSGNQPQHF.

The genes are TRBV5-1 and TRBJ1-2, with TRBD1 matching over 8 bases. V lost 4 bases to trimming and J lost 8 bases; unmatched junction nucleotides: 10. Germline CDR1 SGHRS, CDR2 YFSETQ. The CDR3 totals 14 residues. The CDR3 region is CASSPDRGGKGYTF. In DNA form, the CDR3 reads TGCGCCAGCAGCCCCGACAGGGGAGGGAAGGGCTACACCTTC.

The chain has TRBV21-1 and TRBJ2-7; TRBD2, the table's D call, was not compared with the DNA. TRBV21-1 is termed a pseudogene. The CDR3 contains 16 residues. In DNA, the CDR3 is TGTGCCAGCAGCAAAGCACGGAGGGAGTCATCCTACGAGCAGTACGTC. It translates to CASSKARRESSYEQYV.

CDR3 nucleotides: TGTGCCAGCAGTTTCAGGGAGGCCACAGATACGCAGTATTTT. Its protein is CASSFREATDTQYF. This chain connects TRBV6-5 to TRBJ2-3; maybe TRBD2 (6 bases). The CDR3 is 14 amino acids. Germline V CDR1 and CDR2: MNHEY, SVGAGI. V lost 4 bases to trimming and J lost 2 bases, with 10 bases between them.

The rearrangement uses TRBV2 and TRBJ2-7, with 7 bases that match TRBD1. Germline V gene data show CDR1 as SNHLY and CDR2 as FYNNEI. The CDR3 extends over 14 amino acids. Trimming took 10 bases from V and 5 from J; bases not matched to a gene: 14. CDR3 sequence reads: CAILRDSPLNEQYF. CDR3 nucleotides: TGTGCCATCCTGAGGGACAGCCCTTTGAACGAGCAGTACTTC.

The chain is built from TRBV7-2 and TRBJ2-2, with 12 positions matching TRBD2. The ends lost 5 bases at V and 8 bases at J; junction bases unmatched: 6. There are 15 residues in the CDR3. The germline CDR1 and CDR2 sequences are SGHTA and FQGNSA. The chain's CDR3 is CASSRLAGVGGELFF. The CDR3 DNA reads TGTGCCAGCAGCAGACTAGCGGGAGTGGGTGGGGAGCTGTTTTTT.

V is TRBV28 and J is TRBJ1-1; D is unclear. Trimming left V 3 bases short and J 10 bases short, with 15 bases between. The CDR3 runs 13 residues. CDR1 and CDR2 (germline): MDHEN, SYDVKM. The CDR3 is CASSFSYPRGAFF. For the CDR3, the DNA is TGTGCCAGCAGTTTCTCTTACCCCCGGGGAGCTTTCTTT.

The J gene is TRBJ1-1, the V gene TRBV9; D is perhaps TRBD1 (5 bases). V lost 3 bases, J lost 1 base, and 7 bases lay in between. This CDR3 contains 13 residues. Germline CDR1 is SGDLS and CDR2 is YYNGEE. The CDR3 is CASSAGENTEAFF. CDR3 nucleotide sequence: TGTGCCAGCAGCGCGGGGGAGAACACTGAAGCTTTCTTT.

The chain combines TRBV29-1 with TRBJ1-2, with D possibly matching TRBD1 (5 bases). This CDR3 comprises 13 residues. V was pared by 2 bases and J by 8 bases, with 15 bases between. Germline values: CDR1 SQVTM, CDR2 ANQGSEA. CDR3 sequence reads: CSVEPRAGDGYTF. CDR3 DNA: TGCAGCGTTGAACCCAGGGCGGGGGACGGCTACACCTTC.

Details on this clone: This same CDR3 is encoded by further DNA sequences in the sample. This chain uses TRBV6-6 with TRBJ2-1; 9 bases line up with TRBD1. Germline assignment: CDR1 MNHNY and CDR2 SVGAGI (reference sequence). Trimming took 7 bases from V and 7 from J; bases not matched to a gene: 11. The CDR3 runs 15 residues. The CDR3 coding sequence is TGTGCCAGCACCGCCCCGGACAGGGGCAAAAATGAGCAGTTCTTC. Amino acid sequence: CASTAPDRGKNEQFF.

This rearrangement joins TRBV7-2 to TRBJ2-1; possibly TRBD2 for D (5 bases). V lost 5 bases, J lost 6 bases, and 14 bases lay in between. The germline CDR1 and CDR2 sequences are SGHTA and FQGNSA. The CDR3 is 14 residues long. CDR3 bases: TGTGCCAGCAGCCCGAGGGATAACTTCAATGAGCAGTTCTTC. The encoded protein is CASSPRDNFNEQFF.